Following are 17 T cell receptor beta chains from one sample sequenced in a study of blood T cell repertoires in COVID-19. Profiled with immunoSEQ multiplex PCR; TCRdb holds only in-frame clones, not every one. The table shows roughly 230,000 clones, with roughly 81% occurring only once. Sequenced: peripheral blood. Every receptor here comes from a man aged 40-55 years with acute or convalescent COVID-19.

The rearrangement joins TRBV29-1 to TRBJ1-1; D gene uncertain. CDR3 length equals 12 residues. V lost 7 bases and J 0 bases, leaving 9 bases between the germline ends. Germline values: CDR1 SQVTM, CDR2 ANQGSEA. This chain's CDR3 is CSGGNMNTEAFF. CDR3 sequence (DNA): TGCAGCGGCGGGAACATGAACACTGAAGCTTTCTTT.

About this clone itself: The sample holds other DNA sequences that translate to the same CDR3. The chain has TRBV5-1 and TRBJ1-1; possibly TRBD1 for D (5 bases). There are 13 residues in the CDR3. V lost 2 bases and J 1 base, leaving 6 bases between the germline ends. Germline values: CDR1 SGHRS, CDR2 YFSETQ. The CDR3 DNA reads TGCGCCAGCAGCTTCACAGGGAACACTGAAGCTTTCTTT. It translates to CASSFTGNTEAFF.

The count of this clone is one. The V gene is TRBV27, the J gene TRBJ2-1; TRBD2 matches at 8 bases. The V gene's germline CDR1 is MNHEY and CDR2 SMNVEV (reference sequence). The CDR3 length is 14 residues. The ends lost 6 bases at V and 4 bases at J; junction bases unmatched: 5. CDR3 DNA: TGTGCCAGCAGCCGGGGGGGCACTTACAATGAGCAGTTCTTC. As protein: CASSRGGTYNEQFF.

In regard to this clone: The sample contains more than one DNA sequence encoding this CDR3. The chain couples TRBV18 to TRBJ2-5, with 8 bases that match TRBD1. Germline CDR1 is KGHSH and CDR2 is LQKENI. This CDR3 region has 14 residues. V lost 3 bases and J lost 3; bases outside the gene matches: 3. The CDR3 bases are TGTGCCAGCTCACCTGTGACAGGGGAAGAGACCCAGTACTTC. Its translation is CASSPVTGEETQYF.

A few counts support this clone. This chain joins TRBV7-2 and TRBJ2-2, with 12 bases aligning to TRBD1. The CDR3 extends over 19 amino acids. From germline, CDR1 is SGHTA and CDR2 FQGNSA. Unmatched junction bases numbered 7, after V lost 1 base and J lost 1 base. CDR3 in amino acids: CASSLGPGTGGLNTGELFF. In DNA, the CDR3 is TGTGCCAGCAGCTTAGGTCCCGGGACAGGGGGCCTGAACACCGGGGAGCTGTTTTTT.

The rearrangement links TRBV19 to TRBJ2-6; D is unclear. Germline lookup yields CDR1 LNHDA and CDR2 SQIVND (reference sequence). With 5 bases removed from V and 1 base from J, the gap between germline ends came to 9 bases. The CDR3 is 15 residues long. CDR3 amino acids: CASSARGSGANVLTF. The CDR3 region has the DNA TGTGCCAGTAGTGCTCGAGGATCTGGGGCCAACGTCCTGACTTTC.

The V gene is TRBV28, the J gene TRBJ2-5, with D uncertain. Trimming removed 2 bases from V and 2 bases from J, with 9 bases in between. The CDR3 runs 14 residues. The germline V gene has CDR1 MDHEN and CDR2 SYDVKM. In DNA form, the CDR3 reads TGTGCCAGCAGTTTAAGTCGCAGTCAAGAGACCCAGTACTTC. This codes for CASSLSRSQETQYF.

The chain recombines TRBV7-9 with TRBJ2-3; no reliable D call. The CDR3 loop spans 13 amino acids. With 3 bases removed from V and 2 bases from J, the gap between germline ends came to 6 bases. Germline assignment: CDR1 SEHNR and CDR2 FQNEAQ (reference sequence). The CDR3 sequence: CASSFSHTDTQYF. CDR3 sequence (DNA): TGTGCCAGCAGCTTTAGCCACACAGATACGCAGTATTTT.

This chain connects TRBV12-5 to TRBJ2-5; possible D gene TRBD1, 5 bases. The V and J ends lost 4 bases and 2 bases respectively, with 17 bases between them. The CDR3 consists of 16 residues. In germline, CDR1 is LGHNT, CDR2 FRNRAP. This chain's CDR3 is CASGSRGAGRQETQYF. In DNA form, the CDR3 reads TGTGCTAGTGGTTCGCGTGGGGCAGGGCGACAAGAGACCCAGTACTTC.

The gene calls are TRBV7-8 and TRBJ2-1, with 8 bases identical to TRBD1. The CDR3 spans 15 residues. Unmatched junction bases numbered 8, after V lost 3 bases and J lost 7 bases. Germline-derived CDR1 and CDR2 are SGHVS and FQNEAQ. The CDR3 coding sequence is TGTGCCAGCAGCTTCGGACAGGGACGGACGAATGAGCAGTTCTTC. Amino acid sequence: CASSFGQGRTNEQFF. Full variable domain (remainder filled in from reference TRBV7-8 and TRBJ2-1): GAGVSQSPRYKVAKRGQDVALRCDPISGHVSLFWYQQALGQGPEFLTYFQNEAQLDKSGLPSDRFFAERPEGSVSTLKIQRTQQEDSAVYLCASSFGQGRTNEQFFGPGTRLTVL.

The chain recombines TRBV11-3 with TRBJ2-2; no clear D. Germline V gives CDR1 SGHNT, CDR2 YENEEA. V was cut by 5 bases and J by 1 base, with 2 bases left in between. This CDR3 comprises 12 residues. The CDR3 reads CASSLNTGELFF. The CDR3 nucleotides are TGTGCCAGCAGCCTGAACACCGGGGAGCTGTTTTTT. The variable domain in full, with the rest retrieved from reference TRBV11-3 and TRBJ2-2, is EAGVVQSPRYKIIEKKQPVAFWCNPISGHNTLYWYLQNLGQGPELLIRYENEEAVDDSQLPKDRFSAERLKGVDSTLKIQPAELGDSAVYLCASSLNTGELFFGEGSRLTVL.

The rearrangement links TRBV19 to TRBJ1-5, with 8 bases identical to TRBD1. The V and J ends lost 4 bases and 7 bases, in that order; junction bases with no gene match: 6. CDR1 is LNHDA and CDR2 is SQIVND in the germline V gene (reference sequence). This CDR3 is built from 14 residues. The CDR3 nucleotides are TGTGCCAGTAGTAAAGGACAGGGAGGGCAGCCCCAGCATTTT. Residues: CASSKGQGGQPQHF.

In nucleotides, the CDR3 is TGTGCCTGGAAAACTCCGGGACTAGGTGCCGGGGAGCTGTTTTTT. Translating gives CAWKTPGLGAGELFF. The V call is TRBV30, the J call TRBJ2-2; 8 bases match TRBD2. The CDR3 is 15 residues long. J was trimmed by 6 bases and V by 4 bases; bases with no gene match: 10. Germline values: CDR1 GTSNPN, CDR2 SVGIG (reference sequence).

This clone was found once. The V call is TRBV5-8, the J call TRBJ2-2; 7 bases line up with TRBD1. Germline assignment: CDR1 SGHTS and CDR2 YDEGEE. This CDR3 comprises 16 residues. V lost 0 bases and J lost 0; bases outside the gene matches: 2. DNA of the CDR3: TGTGCCAGCAGCTTGGGAGGGGGCGCGAACACCGGGGAGCTGTTTTTT. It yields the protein CASSLGGGANTGELFF.

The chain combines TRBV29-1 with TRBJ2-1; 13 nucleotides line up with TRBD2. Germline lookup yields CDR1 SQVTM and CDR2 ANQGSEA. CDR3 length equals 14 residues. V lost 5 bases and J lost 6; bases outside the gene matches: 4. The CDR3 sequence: CSVSGLAGVNEQFF. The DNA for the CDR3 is TGCAGCGTTTCTGGACTAGCGGGGGTCAATGAGCAGTTCTTC.

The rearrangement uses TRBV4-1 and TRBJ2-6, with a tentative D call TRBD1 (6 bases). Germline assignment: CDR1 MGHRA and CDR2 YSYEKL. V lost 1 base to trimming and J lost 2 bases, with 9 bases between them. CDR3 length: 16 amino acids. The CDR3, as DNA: TGCGCCAGCAGCCAAGCCACAGGGACTGGGGCCAACGTCCTGACTTTC. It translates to CASSQATGTGANVLTF.

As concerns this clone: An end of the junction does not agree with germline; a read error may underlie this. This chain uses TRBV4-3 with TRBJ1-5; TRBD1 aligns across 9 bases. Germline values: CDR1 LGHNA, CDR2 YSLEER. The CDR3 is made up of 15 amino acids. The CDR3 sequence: CASSRDRVSNQPQHF. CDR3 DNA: TGCGCCAGCAGCCGGGACAGGGTAAGCAATCAGCCTCAGCATTTT.